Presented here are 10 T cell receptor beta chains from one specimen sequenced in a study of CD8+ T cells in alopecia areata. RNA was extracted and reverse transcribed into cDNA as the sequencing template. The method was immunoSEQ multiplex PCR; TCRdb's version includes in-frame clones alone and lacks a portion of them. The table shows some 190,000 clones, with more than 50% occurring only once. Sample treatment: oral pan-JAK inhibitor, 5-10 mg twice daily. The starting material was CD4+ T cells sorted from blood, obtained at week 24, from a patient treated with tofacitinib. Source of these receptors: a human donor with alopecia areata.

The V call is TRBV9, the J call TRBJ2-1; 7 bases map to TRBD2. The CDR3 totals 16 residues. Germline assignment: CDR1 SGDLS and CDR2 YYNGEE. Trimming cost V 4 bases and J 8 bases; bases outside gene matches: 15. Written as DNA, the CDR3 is TGTGCCAGCAGCTCCCGGGACTACCCTTTGGGCGATGAGCAGTTCTTC. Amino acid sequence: CASSSRDYPLGDEQFF.

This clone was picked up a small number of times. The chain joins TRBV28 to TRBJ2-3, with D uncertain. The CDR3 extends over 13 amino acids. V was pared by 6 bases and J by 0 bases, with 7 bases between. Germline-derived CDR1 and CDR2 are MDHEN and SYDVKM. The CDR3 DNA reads TGTGCCAGCAGGTCGGCCAGCACAGATACGCAGTATTTT. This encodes CASRSASTDTQYF.

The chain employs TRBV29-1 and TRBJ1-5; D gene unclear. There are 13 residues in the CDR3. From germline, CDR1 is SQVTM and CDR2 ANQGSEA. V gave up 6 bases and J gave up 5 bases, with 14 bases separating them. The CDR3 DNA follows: TGCAGCGTAACGCACGGGAAGGATCAGCCCCAGCATTTT. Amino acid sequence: CSVTHGKDQPQHF.

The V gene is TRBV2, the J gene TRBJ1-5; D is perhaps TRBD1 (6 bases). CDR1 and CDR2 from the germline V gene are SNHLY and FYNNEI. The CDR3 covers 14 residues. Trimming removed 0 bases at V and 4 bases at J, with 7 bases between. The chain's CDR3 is CASSEAGANQPQHF. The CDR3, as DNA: TGTGCCAGCAGTGAAGCGGGGGCAAATCAGCCCCAGCATTTT. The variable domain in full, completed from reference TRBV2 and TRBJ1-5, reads EPEVTQTPSHQVTQMGQEVILRCVPISNHLYFYWYRQILGQKVEFLVSFYNNEISEKSEIFDDQFSVERPDGSNFTLKIRSTKLEDSAMYFCASSEAGANQPQHFGDGTRLSIL.

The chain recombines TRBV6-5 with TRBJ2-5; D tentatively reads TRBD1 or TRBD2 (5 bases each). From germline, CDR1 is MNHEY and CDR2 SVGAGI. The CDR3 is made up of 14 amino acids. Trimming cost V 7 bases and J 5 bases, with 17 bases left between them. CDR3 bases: TGTGCCAGCACCTCGTCCTACGAGGGGGAGACCCAGTACTTC. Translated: CASTSSYEGETQYF.

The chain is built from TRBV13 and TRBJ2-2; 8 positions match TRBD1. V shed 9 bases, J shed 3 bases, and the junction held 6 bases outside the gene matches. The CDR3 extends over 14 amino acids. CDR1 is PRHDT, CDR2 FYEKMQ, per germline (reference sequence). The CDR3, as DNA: TGTGCCAGTCGCACAGGGGGGTACACCGGGGAGCTGTTTTTT. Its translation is CASRTGGYTGELFF.

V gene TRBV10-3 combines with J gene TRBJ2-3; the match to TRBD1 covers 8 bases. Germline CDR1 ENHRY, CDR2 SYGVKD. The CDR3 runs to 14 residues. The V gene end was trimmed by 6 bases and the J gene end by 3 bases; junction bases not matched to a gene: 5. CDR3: CAISTGGGTDTQYF. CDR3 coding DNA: TGTGCCATCAGCACAGGGGGAGGTACAGATACGCAGTATTTT.

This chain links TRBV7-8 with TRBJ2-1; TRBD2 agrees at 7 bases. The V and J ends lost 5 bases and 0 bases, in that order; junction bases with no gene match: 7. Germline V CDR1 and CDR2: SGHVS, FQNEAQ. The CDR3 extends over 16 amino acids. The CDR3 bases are TGTGCCAGCAGCGATCCCACTAGCGACTCCTACAATGAGCAGTTCTTC. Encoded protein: CASSDPTSDSYNEQFF.

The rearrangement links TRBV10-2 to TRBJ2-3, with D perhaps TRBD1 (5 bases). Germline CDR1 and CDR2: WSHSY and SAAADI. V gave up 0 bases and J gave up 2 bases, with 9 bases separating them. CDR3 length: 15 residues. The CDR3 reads CASSESKQVTDTQYF. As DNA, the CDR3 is TGCGCCAGCAGTGAGTCGAAACAGGTCACAGATACGCAGTATTTT.

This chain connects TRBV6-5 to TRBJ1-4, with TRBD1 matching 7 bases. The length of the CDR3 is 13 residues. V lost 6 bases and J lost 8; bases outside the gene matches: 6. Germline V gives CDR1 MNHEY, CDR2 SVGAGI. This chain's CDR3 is CASRGGGAEKLFF. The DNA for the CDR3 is TGTGCCAGCAGGGGAGGGGGCGCGGAAAAACTGTTTTTT.